A selection of T cell receptor beta chains follows, all from one sample in a study of T cells after somatic rescue of genetic block. TCRdb keeps only in-frame clones here, not all; method: immunoSEQ multiplex PCR. The sample lists around 50,000 clones; roughly 96% were seen once. The sample consisted of peripheral blood mononuclear cells (PBMCs). Receptors were obtained from a child younger than two. Each CDR3 is given without its conserved first and last residue. Fields, in order: J gene, V gene, CDR3 protein.

>-|TRBV7-9
ASSSGTSGIYEQY
>TRBJ2-4|TRBV14
ASSHTTSGRRDKNIQY
>TRBJ2-1|TRBV12-5
ASGLPLDLGNEQF
>TRBJ2-2|TRBV28
ASSLIGGNTGELF
>TRBJ2-6|TRBV5-6
ASSLGQGFSGANVLT
>TRBJ1-3|TRBV27
ASSHRQGAGNTIY
>TRBJ2-7|TRBV5-1
ASSSRGGLSYEQY
>TRBJ2-3|TRBV6-6
ASRRGGAGTDTQY
>TRBJ2-3|TRBV7-9
ASGLLQGAADTQY
>TRBJ2-7|TRBV4-1
ASSLRGSNLYEQY
>TRBJ1-5|TRBV28
ASSITEGAGNQPQH
>TRBJ2-2|TRBV9
ASSVSAGNTGELF
>TRBJ2-5|TRBV5-4
ASSLGRKETQY
>TRBJ1-1|TRBV6-1
ASSESWLNTEAF
>TRBJ2-7|TRBV5-6
ASSSGQGAYEQY
>TRBJ2-1|TRBV10-2
ASSALADHNEQF
>TRBJ2-2|TRBV28
ASSLIPRTSTGELF
>TRBJ2-5|TRBV7-9
ASSLNSIPGEETQY
>TRBJ1-4|TRBV19
ASSIYGTVNEKLF
>TRBJ2-7|TRBV5-6
ASSLAGRGLNEQY
>TRBJ2-7|TRBV2
ASILGQGSFEQY
>TRBJ2-2|TRBV4-3
ASSHLKGGSLVGELF
>TRBJ2-1|TRBV28
ASFAGGNEQF
>TRBJ2-1|TRBV6-5
ASSEGNSYNEQF
>TRBJ2-1|TRBV7-3
ASSELAGVQF
>TRBJ1-4|TRBV27
ASSLGTGDGKLF
>TRBJ2-2|TRBV6-1
ASSAQTSGRNTGELF
>TRBJ2-1|TRBV30
AWSVLGTYNEQF
>TRBJ1-6|TRBV19
ASTPGRPLSPLH
>TRBJ2-5|TRBV28
ASSERGDGETQY
>TRBJ2-7|TRBV5-8
ASSLGLARNYEQY
>TRBJ2-1|TRBV7-6
ASSPLTGTREQF
>TRBJ1-2|TRBV5-4
ASSLDRASYGYT
>TRBJ2-1|TRBV6-5
ASSYNNEQF
>TRBJ2-6|TRBV7-6
ASTTPGLAGGGANVLT
>TRBJ2-1|TRBV6-5
ASSHKGQGYNEQF
>TRBJ1-1|TRBV7-8
ASSFFEGNTEAF
>TRBJ2-7|TRBV28
ASSPKRGNEQY
>TRBJ2-7|TRBV27
ASSLSLAGGEQY
>TRBJ2-5|TRBV9
ASSPRQGYQETQY
>TRBJ2-7|TRBV5-4
ASSPEALAGINEQY
>TRBJ2-1|TRBV4-2
ASSQDRILDEQF
>TRBJ2-3|TRBV15
ASSRDRYTQY
>TRBJ1-6|TRBV10-2
ASSGRGSPLH
>TRBJ1-1|TRBV6-1
ASRGDRAQQAF
>TRBJ2-5|TRBV5-1
ASSFLGPTRGGETQY
>TRBJ1-1|TRBV7-9
ASSLTGQNTEAF
>TRBJ2-1|TRBV6-6
ASSYTSASSYNEQF
>TRBJ2-2|TRBV18
ASSWDSSTGELF
>TRBJ1-6|TRBV5-1
ASSRRETAYNSPLH
>TRBJ2-2|TRBV4-1
ASSRGTTGELF
>TRBJ2-5|TRBV6-1
AIRRQVFQETQY
>TRBJ1-3|TRBV4-2
ASSQELGTGGGNTIY
>TRBJ1-2|TRBV20-1
SASSYGYT
>TRBJ1-2|TRBV4-3
ASSQGDYGYT
>TRBJ2-1|TRBV6-5
ASSYGWETYNEQF
>TRBJ1-2|TRBV16
ASSQSRTGRVYGYT
>TRBJ1-5|TRBV19
ASSIQGVQPQH
>-|TRBV18
ASSPRAIIYEQY
>TRBJ2-1|TRBV4-2
ASSQDPYNEQF